These T cell receptor beta chains were read from a single sample in a study of CD8 T cells in Susac syndrome. TCRdb re-derived calls from the immunoSEQ multiplex PCR reads in MiXCR, one entry per CDR3 protein. This table holds 180,000 or so distinct CDR3 sequences, over 90% found once. What was sequenced was CD4+ T cells from PBMCs. Source of these receptors: a human donor with multiple sclerosis. CDR3s include the opening cysteine and the closing phenylalanine or tryptophan. D genes are given only for firm matches. Size tells how often a clone was seen (once, few, many) or the class of an expanded clone, and some rows leave it out.

J | size | V | D | CDR3
TRBJ1-1 | . | TRBV9 | TRBD1 | CASSSGGWDTEAFF
TRBJ2-7 | . | TRBV20-1 | TRBD2 | CSAAGLAFSYEQYF
TRBJ2-5 | . | TRBV20-1 | TRBD2 | CSGFGTSGETQYF
TRBJ2-7 | . | TRBV29-1 | TRBD1 | CSVFSGTGPYEQYF
TRBJ2-7 | . | TRBV24-1 | . | CATSEGRIFPYEQYF
TRBJ2-5 | few | TRBV29-1 | . | CSVGRLQETQYF
TRBJ2-5 | . | TRBV6-5 | . | CASRYGGQGETQYF
TRBJ1-6 | . | TRBV25-1 | TRBD1 | CASSPGQPNSPLHF
TRBJ1-2 | . | TRBV18 | TRBD1 | CASSPKQGDSGYTF
TRBJ1-2 | . | TRBV28 | . | CASTQTTGTYGYTF
TRBJ1-2 | . | TRBV3-1 | TRBD1 | CASNQGTANYGYTF
TRBJ2-4 | once | TRBV20-1 | TRBD2 | CSATGTSQYF
TRBJ2-1 | . | TRBV9 | TRBD1 | CASSADRANYNEQFF
TRBJ1-2 | . | TRBV20-1 | . | CSAFPAGKRNYGYTF
TRBJ1-1 | . | TRBV20-1 | . | CSASLRGIEAFF
TRBJ1-2 | . | TRBV14 | . | CASSQFGLNYGYTF